A selection of T cell receptor beta chains follows, all from one sample in a study of blood T cell repertoires in COVID-19. Measured with immunoSEQ multiplex PCR; TCRdb has only the in-frame clones, and not every one. The sample has roughly 190,000 clones; approximately 91% are singletons. Sequenced material: peripheral blood. The origin of the receptors is a man younger than 45 with acute or convalescent COVID-19. Both conserved end residues are part of each CDR3. The order of the fields is J gene, clone size, V gene, D gene, CDR3 DNA, CDR3 protein. The D gene is left open where the match is weak. Size tells how often a clone was seen (once, few, many) or the class of an expanded clone, and some rows leave it out.

>TRBJ2-1|.|TRBV7-9|TRBD2
TGTGCCAGCAGCCGCTTAGGGGGGACTAGTACCCCTAATGAGCAGTTCTTC
CASSRLGGTSTPNEQFF
>TRBJ2-5|.|TRBV2|.
TGTGCCAGCAGGGCCAGAGAGACCCAGTACTTC
CASRARETQYF
>TRBJ2-7|.|TRBV18|TRBD1
TGTGCCAGCTCACCACAGGGACAGGGTGGATACGAGCAGTACTTC
CASSPQGQGGYEQYF
>TRBJ2-3|.|TRBV7-9|TRBD2
TGTGCCAGCAGCCTCACGGGAGGTGGAGATACGCAGTATTTT
CASSLTGGGDTQYF
>TRBJ1-4|.|TRBV19|.
TGTGCCAGTAGTCGGGGGGCCGGGACAACTAATGAAAAACTGTTTTTT
CASSRGAGTTNEKLFF
>TRBJ2-5|.|TRBV3-1/TRBV3-2|.
TGTGCCAGCAGCCAAGCTTTAACTAGCATGGAGACCCAGTACTTC
CASSQALTSMETQYF
>TRBJ2-2|once|TRBV5-6|.
TGTGCCAGCAAAACAACGGACTTCGGCGGGGAGCTGTTTTTT
CASKTTDFGGELFF
>TRBJ1-4|once|TRBV30|.
TGTGCCTGGAGTCCGAACCGGGGTAAAAAACTGTTTTTT
CAWSPNRGKKLFF
>TRBJ2-3|.|TRBV30|.
TGTGCCTGGAGTAGAGACACCACAGATACGCAGTATTTT
CAWSRDTTDTQYF
>TRBJ2-7|.|TRBV2|.
TGTGCCAGCAGTGTTGAGATCACCTACGAGCAGTACTTC
CASSVEITYEQYF
>TRBJ2-7|.|TRBV29-1|TRBD1
TGCAGCGTTGACCGGGACAGGGGTGACGAGCAGTACTTC
CSVDRDRGDEQYF
>TRBJ1-1|.|TRBV7-3|.
TGTGCCAGCAGCATTGGACAGCCGAACACTGAAGCTTTCTTT
CASSIGQPNTEAFF
>TRBJ2-7|.|TRBV9|TRBD2
TGTGCCAGCAGCCGAGAGACTAGCGGGACTTACTACGAGCAGTACTTC
CASSRETSGTYYEQYF
>TRBJ2-7|.|TRBV19|TRBD1
TGTGCCAGTAGCAGGAGGAGTGGGACAGGGGTAGACGAGCAGTACTTC
CASSRRSGTGVDEQYF
>TRBJ2-1|.|TRBV5-5|.
TGTGCCAGCAGCTTGTCCCCGCGGTATAATGAGCAGTTCTTC
CASSLSPRYNEQFF
>TRBJ2-5|.|TRBV29-1|TRBD1
TGCAGCGTTCCCGATCCCGGACAGGGACGAGAGACCCAGTACTTC
CSVPDPGQGRETQYF
>TRBJ2-5|.|TRBV12-5|TRBD1
TGTGCTAGTGGTACGGGACAGGGGACTTTTCAAGAGACCCAGTACTTC
CASGTGQGTFQETQYF
>TRBJ2-7|.|TRBV7-7|.
TGTGCTAGCAGACCGTACTCCGTCCAGACAACCTACGAGCAGTACTTC
CASRPYSVQTTYEQYF
>TRBJ1-1|.|TRBV9|.
TGTGCCAGCATGACGAGGGAGGGGACTGAAGCTTTCTTT
CASMTREGTEAFF
>TRBJ2-3|.|TRBV5-1|.
TGCGCCAGCAGCCCGGAGCGGAACACAGATACGCAGTATTTT
CASSPERNTDTQYF
>TRBJ2-2|.|TRBV27|TRBD1
TGTGCCAGCAGTTCAGGGGGCGCGAACACCGGGGAGCTGTTTTTT
CASSSGGANTGELFF
>TRBJ2-1|.|TRBV5-1|.
TGCGCCAGCAGCTTCGGGACAGAGCAGTTCTTC
CASSFGTEQFF
>TRBJ1-1|.|TRBV2|TRBD1
TGTGCCAGCAGTGATGTCGACAGGGCTATGAACACTGAAGCTTTCTTT
CASSDVDRAMNTEAFF
>TRBJ2-2|.|TRBV27|.
TGTGCCAGCAGTTTCCTAGGGGGCACCGGGGAGCTGTTTTTT
CASSFLGGTGELFF
>TRBJ2-3|.|TRBV27|TRBD1
TGTGCCAGCAGTCCAAGACAGGGGTTAGAAACAGATACGCAGTATTTT
CASSPRQGLETDTQYF
>TRBJ2-5|few|TRBV7-3|TRBD2
TGTGCCAGCAGCTTGACTAGCGGACAGACCCAGTACTTC
CASSLTSGQTQYF
>TRBJ1-1|.|TRBV4-2|.
TGTGCCAGCAGCCGACTCAATACTATGAACACTGAAGCTTTCTTT
CASSRLNTMNTEAFF